This T cell receptor (beta chain) is from a study of blood T cell repertoires in COVID-19. The CDR3 is made up of 14 amino acids. The germline CDR1 and CDR2 sequences are MDHEN and SYDVKM. V shed 3 bases, J shed 7 bases, and the junction held 6 bases outside the gene matches. Profiled with immunoSEQ multiplex PCR; TCRdb holds only in-frame clones, not every one. The profile shows about 230,000 clones, 83% of them singletons. The TCR originated in a woman in her forties or fifties with acute or convalescent COVID-19. The sample comprised peripheral blood. V is TRBV28 and J is TRBJ1-2; TRBD1 aligns across 9 bases. CDR3 loop: CASSFRDRDGGYTF. CDR3 bases: TGTGCCAGCAGTTTCCGGGACAGGGACGGTGGCTACACCTTC.